This record concerns one T cell receptor (beta chain) sequence. This entry comes from a study of shared clonotypes between healthy human individuals. On sorted subsets, replicate PCRs used 200 to 250 ng DNA, or 30,000 or so T cell genomes. Using immunoSEQ multiplex PCR, the repertoire was profiled, and TCRdb retains in-frame clones only, with some absent. The sample lists some 1,600,000 clones, 98% occurring once. The material sequenced was naive CD4+ T cells sorted from blood. This sample's subset: CD45RA+ positively selected. This receptor was obtained from a man aged 25-40 years in good health.

CDR3 DNA: TGTGCCTGGAGGGAAACGAACACCGGGGAGCTGTTTTTT. It encodes CAWRETNTGELFF. This chain uses TRBV30 with TRBJ2-2; D gene ambiguous. From germline, CDR1 is GTSNPN and CDR2 SVGIG (reference sequence). The V end was cut by 3 bases, the J end by 0 bases, with 5 bases between. The CDR3 contains 13 residues.